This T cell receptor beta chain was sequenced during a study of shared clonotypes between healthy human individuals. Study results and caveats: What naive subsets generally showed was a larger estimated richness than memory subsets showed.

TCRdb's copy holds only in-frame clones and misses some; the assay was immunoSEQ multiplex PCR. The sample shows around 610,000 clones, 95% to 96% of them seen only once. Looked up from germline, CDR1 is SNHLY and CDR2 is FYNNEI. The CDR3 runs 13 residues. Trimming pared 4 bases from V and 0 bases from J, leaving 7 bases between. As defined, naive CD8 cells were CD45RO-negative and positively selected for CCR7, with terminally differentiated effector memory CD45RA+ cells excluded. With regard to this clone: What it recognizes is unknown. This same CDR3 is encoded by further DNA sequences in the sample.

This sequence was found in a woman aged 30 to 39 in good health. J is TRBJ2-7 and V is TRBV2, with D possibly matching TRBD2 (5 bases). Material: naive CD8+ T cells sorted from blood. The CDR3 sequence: CASSAGDSYEQYF. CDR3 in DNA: TGTGCCAGCAGTGCCGGGGACTCCTACGAGCAGTACTTC.